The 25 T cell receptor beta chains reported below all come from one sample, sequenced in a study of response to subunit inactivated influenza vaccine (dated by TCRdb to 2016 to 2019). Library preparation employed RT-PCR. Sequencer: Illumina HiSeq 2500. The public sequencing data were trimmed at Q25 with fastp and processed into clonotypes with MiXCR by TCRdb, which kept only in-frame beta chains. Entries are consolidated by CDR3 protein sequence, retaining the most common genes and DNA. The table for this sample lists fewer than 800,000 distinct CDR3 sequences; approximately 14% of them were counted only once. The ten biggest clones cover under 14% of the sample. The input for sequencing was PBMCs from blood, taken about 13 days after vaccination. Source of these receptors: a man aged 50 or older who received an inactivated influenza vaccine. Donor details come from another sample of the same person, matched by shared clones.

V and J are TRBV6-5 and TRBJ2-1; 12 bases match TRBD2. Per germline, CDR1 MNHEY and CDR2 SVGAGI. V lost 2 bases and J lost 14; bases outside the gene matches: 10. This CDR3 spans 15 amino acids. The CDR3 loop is CASSYGGLAGLEEFF. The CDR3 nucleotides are TGTGCCAGCAGTTACGGTGGACTAGCGGGGCTGGAGGAGTTCTTC.

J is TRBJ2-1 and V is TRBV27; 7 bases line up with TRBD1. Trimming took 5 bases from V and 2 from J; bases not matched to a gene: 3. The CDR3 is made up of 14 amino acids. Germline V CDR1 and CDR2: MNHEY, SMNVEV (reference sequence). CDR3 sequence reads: CASSGQAAYNEQFF. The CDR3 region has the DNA TGTGCCAGCAGTGGACAGGCCGCCTACAATGAGCAGTTCTTC.

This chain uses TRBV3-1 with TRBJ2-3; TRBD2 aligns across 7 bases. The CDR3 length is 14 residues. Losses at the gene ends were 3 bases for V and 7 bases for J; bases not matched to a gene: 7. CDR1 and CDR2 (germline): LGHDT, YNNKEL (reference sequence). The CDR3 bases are TGTGCCAGCAGCCAGGCGGGACTACGGAATACGCAGTATTTT. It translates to CASSQAGLRNTQYF.

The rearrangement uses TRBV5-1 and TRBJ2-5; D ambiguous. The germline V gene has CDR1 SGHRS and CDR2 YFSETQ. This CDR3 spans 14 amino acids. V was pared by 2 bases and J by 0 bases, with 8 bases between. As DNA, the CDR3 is TGCGCCAGCAGCTTCAACGACAACCAAGAGACCCAGTACTTC. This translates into CASSFNDNQETQYF.

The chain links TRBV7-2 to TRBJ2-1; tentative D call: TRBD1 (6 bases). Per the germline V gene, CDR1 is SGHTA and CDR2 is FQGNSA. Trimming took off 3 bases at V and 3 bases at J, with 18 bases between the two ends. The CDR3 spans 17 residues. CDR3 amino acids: CASSFVRGQDYYNEQFF. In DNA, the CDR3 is TGTGCCAGCAGCTTTGTCAGGGGACAAGATTACTACAATGAGCAGTTCTTC.

CDR3 DNA: TGTGCCAGCACCCGACAGGGAAAGTCCTACGAGCAGTACTTC. Translation gives CASTRQGKSYEQYF. This chain uses TRBV6-1 with TRBJ2-7; 7 nucleotides agree with TRBD1. V lost 7 bases, J lost 1 base, and 7 bases stayed unmatched. Germline V CDR1 and CDR2: MNHNS, SASEGT. This CDR3 contains 14 residues.

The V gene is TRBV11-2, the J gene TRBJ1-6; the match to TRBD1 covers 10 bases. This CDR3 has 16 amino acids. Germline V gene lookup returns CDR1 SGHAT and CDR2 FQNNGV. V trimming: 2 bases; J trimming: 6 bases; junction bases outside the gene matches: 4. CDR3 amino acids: CASSLLGTGVNSPLHF. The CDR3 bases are TGTGCCAGCAGCTTATTGGGGACAGGGGTTAATTCACCCCTCCACTTT.

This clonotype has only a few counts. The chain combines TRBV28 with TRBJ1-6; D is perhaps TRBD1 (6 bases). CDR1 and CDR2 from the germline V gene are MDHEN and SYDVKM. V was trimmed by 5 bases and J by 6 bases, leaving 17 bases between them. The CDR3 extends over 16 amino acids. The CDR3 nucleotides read TGTGCCAGCAGTCCAACATCTTCACAGGGTAATTCACCCCTCCACTTT. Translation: CASSPTSSQGNSPLHF.

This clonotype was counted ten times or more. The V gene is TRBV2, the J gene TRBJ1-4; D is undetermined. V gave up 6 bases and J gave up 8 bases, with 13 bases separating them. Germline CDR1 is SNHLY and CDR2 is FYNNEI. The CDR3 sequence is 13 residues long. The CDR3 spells CASRGLQGEKLFF. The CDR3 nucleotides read TGTGCCAGCAGAGGATTACAAGGGGAAAAACTGTTTTTT.

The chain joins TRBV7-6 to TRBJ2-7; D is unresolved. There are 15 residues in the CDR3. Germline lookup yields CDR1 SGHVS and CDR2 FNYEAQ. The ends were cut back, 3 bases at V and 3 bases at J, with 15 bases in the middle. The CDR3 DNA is TGTGCCAGCAGCTTGGACGGATACAATGGCTACGAGCAGTACTTC. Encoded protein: CASSLDGYNGYEQYF.

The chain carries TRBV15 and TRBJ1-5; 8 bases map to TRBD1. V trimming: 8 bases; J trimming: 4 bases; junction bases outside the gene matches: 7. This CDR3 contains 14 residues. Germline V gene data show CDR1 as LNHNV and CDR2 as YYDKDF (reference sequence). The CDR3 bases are TGTGCCACCTCTAGAACAGGGGGTAATCAGCCCCAGCATTTT. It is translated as CATSRTGGNQPQHF.

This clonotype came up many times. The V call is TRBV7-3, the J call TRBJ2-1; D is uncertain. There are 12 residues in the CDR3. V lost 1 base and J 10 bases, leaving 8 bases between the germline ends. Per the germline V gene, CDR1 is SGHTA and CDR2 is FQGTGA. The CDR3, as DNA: TGTGCCAGCAGCTTAAGATCCGGAGAGCAGTTCTTC. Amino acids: CASSLRSGEQFF.

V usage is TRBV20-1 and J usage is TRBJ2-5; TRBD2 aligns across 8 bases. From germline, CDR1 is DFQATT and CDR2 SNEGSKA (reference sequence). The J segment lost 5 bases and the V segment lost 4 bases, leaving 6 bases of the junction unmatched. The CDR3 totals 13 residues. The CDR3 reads CSANSGSSETQYF. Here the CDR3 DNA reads TGCAGTGCTAACAGCGGGAGCTCGGAGACCCAGTACTTC.

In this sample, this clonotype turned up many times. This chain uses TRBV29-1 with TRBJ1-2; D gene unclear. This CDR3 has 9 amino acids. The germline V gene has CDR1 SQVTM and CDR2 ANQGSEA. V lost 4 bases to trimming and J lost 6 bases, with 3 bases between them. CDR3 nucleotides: TGCAGCGTTGCTGATGGCTACACCTTC. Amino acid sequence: CSVADGYTF.

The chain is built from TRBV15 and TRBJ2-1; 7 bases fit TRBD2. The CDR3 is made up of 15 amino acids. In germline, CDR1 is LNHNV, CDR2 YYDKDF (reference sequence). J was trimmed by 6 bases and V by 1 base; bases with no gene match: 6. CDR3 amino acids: CATSRAWGGVNEQFF. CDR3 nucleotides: TGTGCCACCAGCAGAGCTTGGGGAGGGGTCAATGAGCAGTTCTTC.

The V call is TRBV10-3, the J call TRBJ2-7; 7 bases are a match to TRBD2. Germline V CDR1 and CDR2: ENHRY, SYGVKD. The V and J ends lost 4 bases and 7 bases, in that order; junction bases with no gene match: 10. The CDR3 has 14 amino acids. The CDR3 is CAISGGDYSGEQYF. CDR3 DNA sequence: TGTGCCATCAGTGGTGGGGACTACTCTGGGGAGCAGTACTTC.

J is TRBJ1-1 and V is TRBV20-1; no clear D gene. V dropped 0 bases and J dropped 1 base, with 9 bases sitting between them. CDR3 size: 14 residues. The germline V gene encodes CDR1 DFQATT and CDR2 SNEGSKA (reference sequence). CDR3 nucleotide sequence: TGCAGTGCTAGAGATCTCCAAAAGAACACTGAAGCTTTCTTT. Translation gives CSARDLQKNTEAFF.

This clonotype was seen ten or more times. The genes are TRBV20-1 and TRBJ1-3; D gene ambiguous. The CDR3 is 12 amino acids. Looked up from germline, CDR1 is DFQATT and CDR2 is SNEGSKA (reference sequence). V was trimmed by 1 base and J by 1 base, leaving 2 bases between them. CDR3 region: CSARGSGNTIYF. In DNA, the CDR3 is TGCAGTGCTAGAGGTTCTGGAAACACCATATATTTT.

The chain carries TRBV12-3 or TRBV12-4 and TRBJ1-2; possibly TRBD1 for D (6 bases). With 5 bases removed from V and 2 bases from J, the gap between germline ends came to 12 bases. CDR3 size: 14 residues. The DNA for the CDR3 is TGTGCCAGCAGTCCTGGGGGGCGGAACTATGGCTACACCTTC. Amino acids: CASSPGGRNYGYTF.

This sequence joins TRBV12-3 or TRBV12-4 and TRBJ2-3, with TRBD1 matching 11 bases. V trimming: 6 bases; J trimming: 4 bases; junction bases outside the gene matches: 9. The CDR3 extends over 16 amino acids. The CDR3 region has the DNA TGTGCCAGCAGCGGACAGGGGGCGCTCGGCCCAGATACGCAGTATTTT. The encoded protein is CASSGQGALGPDTQYF.

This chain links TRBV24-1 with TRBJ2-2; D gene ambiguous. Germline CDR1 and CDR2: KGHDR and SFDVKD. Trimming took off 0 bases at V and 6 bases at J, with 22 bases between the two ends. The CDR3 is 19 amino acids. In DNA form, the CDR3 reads TGTGCCACCAGTGATTTGCCCCGTCCGGCGTTAAGTTCCGCCGGGGAGCTGTTTTTT. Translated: CATSDLPRPALSSAGELFF.

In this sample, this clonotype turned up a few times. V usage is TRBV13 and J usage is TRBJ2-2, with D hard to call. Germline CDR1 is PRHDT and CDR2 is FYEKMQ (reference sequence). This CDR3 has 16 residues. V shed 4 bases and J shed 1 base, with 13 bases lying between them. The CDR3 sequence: CASSWAMDENTGELFF. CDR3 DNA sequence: TGTGCCAGCAGCTGGGCGATGGACGAGAACACCGGGGAGCTGTTTTTT.

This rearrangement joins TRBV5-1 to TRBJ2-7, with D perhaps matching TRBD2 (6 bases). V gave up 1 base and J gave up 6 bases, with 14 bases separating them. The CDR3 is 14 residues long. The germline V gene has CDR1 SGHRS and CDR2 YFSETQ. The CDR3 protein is CASSLQGFGGEQYF. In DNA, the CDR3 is TGCGCCAGCAGCTTGCAGGGATTCGGGGGCGAGCAGTACTTC.

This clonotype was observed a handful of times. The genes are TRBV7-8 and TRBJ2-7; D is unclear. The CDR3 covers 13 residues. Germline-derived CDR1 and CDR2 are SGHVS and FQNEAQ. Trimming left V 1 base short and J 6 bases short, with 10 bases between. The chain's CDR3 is CASSLVRGAEQYF. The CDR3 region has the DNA TGTGCCAGCAGCTTAGTACGCGGAGCCGAGCAGTACTTC.

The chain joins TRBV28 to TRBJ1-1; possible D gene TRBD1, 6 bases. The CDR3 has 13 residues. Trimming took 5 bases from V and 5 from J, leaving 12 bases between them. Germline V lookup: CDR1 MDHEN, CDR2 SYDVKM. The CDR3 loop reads CASSRPDRTEAFF. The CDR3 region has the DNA TGTGCCAGCAGTCGACCAGACAGGACTGAAGCTTTCTTT.